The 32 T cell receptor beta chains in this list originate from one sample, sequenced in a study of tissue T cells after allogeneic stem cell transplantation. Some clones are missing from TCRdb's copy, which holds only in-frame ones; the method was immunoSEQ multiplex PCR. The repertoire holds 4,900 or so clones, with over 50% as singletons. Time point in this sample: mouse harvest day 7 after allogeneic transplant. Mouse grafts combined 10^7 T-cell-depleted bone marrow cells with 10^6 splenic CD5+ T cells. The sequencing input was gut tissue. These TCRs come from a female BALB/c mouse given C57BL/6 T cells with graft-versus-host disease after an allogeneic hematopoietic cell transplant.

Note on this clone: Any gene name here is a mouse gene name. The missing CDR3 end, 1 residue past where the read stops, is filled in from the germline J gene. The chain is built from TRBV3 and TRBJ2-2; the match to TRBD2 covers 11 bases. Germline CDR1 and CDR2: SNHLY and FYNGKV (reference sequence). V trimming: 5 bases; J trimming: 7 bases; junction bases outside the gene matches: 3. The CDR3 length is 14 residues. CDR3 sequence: CASSLTGGVGQLYF. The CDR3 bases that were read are TGTGCCAGCAGCCTGACTGGGGGGGTCGGGCAGCTCTAC.

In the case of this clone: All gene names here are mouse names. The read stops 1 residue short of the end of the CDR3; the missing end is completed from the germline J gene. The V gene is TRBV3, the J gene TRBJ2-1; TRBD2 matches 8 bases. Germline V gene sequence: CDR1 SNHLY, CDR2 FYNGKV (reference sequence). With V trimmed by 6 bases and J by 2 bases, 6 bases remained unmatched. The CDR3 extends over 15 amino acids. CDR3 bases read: TGTGCCAGCAGGGCTGGGGGGTCCTACTATGCTGAGCAGTTC. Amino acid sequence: CASRAGGSYYAEQF. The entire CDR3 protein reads CASRAGGSYYAEQFF.

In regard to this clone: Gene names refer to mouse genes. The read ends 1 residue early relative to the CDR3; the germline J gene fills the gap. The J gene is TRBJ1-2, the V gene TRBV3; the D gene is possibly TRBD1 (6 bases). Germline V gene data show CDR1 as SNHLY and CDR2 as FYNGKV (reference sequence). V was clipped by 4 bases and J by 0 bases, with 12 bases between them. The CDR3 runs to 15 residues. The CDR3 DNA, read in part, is TGTGCCAGCAGCTCTATAGGGGGTGCAAACTCCGACTACACC. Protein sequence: CASSSIGGANSDYT. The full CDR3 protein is CASSSIGGANSDYTF.

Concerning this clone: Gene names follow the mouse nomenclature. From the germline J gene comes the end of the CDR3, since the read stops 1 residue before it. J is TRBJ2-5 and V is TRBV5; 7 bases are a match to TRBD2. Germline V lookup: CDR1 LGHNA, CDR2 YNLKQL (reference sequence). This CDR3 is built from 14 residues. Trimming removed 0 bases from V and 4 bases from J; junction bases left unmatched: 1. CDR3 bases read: TGTGCCAGCAGCCAAGACACTGGGGAAGACACCCAGTAC. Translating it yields CASSQDTGEDTQY. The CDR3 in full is CASSQDTGEDTQYF.

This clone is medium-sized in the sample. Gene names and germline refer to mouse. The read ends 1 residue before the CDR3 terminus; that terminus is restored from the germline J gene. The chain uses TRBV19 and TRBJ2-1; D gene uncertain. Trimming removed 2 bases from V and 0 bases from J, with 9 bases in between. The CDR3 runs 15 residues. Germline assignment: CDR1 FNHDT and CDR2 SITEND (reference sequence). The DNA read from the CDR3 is TGTGCCAGCAGTATCCCGGGTTATAACTATGCTGAGCAGTTC. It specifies CASSIPGYNYAEQF. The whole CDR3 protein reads CASSIPGYNYAEQFF. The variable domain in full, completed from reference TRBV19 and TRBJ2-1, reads GGIITQTPKFLIGQEGQKLTLKCQQNFNHDTMYWYRQDSGKGLRLIYYSITENDLQKGDLSEGYDASREKKSSFSLTVTSAQKNEMAVFLCASSIPGYNYAEQFFGPGTRLTVL.

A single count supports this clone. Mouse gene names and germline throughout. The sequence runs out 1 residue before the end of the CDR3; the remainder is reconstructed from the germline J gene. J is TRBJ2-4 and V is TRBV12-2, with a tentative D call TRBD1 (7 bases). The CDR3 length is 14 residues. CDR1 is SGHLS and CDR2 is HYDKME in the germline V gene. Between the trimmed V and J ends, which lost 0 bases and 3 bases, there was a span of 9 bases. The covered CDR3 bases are TGTGCCAGCTCTCTCGAGGGGGCGCAAAACACCTTGTAC. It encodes CASSLEGAQNTLY. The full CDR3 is CASSLEGAQNTLYF.

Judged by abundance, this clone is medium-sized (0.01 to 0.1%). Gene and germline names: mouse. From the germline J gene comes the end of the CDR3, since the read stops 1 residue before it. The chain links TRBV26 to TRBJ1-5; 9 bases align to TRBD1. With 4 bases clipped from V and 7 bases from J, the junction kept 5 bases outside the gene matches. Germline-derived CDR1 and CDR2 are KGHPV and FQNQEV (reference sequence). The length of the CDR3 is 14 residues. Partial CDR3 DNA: TGTGCCAGCAGTCCACAGGGGGCTCGGCAGGCTCCGCTT. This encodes CASSPQGARQAPL. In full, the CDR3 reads CASSPQGARQAPLF.

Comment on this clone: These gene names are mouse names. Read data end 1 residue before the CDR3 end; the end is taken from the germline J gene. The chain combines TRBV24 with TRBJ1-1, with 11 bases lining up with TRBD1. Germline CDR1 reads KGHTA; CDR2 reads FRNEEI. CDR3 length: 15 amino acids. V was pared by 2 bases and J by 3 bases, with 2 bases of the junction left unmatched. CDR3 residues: CASSLLGQGDTEVFF. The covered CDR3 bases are TGTGCCAGCAGTCTGCTGGGACAGGGGGACACAGAAGTCTTC.

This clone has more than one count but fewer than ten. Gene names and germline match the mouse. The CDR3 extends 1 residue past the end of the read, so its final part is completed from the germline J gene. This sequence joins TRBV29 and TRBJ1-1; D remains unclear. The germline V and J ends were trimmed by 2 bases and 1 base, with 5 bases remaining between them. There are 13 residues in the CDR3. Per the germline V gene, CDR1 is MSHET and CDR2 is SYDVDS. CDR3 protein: CASSLGGNTEVFF. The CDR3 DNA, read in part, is TGTGCTAGCAGTTTAGGCGGGAACACAGAAGTCTTC.

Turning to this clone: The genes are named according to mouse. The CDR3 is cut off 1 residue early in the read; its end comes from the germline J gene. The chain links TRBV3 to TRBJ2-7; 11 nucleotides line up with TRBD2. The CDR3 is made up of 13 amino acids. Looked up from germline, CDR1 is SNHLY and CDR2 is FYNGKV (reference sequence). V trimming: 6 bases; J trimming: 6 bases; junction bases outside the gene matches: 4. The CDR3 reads CASRLGGRGEQYF. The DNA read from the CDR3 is TGTGCCAGCAGACTGGGGGGGCGCGGTGAACAGTAC.

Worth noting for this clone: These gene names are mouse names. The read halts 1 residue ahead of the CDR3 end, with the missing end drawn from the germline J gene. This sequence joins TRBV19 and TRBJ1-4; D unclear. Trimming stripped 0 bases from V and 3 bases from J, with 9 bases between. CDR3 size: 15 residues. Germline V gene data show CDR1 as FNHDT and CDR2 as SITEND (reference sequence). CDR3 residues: CASSIGRRANERLFF. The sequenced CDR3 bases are TGTGCCAGCAGTATAGGCAGGAGAGCCAACGAAAGATTATTT.

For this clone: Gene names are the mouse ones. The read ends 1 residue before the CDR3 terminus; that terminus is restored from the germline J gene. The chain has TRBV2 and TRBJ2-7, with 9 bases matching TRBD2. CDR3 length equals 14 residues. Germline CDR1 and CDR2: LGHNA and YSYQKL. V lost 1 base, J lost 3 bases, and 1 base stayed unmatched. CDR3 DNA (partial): TGTGCCAGCAGCCAAGGACTGGGGGTCTATGAACAGTAC. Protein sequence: CASSQGLGVYEQY. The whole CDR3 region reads CASSQGLGVYEQYF.

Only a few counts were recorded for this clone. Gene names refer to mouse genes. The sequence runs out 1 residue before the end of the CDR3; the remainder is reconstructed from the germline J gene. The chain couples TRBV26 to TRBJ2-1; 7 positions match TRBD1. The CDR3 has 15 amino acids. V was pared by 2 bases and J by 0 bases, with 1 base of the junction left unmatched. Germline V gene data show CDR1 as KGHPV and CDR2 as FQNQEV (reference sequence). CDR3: CASSLGTVNYAEQFF. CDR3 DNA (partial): TGTGCCAGCAGTCTGGGGACAGTTAACTATGCTGAGCAGTTC.

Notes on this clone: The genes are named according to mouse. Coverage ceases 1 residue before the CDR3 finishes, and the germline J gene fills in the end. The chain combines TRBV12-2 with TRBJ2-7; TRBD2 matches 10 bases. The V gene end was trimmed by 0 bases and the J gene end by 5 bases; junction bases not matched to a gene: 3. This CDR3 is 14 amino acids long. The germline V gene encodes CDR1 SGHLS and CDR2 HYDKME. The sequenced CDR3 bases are TGTGCCAGCTCTCTCGTCTGGGGGGGCAATGAACAGTAC. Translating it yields CASSLVWGGNEQY. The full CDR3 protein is CASSLVWGGNEQYF. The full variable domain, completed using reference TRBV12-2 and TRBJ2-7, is NSGVVQSPRYIIKGKGERSILKCIPISGHLSVAWYQQTQGQELKFFIQHYDKMERDKGNLPSRFSVQQFDDYHSEMNMSALELEDSAVYFCASSLVWGGNEQYFGPGTRLTVL.

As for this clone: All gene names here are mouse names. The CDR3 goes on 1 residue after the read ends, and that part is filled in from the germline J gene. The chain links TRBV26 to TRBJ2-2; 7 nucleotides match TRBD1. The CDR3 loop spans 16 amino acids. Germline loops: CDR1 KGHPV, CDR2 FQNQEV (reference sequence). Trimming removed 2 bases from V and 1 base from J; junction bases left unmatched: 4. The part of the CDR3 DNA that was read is TGTGCCAGCAGTCTGCAGGGACAGAAAAACACCGGGCAGCTCTAC. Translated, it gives CASSLQGQKNTGQLY. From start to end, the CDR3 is CASSLQGQKNTGQLYF.

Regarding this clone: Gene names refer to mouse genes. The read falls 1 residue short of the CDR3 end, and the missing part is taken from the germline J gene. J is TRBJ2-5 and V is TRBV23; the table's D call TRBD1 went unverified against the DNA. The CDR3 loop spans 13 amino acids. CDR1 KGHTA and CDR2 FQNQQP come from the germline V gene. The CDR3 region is CSSSQSQGDTQYF. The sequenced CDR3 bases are TGCTCCAGCAGTCAATCTCAGGGGGACACCCAGTAC.

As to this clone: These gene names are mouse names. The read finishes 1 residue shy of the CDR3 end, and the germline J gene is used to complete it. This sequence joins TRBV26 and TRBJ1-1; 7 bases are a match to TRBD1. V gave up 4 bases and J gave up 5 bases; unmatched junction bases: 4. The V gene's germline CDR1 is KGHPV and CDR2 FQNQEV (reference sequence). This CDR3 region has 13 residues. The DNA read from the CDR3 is TGTGCCAGCAGTCGGCAGGGGGGAACAGAAGTCTTC. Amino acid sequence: CASSRQGGTEVF. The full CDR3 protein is CASSRQGGTEVFF.

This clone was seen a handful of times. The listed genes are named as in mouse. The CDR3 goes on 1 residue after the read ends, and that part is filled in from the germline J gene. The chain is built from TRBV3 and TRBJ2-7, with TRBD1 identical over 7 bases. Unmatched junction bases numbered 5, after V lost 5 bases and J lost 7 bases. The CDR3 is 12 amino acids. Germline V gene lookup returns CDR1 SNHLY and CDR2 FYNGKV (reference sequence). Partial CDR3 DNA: TGTGCCAGCAGCAAACAGGGGTGGGAACAGTAC. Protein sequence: CASSKQGWEQY. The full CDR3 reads CASSKQGWEQYF.

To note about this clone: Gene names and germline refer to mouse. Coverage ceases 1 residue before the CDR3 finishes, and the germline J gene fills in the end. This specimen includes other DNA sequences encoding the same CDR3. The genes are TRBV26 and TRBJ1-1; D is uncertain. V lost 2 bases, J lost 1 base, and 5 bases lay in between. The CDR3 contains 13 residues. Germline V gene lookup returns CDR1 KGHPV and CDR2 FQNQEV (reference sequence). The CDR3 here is CASSLRQNTEVFF. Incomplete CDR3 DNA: TGTGCCAGCAGTCTGAGACAAAACACAGAAGTCTTC.

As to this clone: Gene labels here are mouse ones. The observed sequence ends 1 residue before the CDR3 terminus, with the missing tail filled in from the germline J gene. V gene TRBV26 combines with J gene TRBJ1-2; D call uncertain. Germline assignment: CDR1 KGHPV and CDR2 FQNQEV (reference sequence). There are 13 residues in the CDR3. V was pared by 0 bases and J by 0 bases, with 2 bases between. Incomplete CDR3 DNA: TGTGCCAGCAGTCTGTCGACAAACTCCGACTACACC. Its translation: CASSLSTNSDYT. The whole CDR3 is CASSLSTNSDYTF. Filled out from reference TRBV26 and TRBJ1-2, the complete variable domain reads NSKVIQTPRYLVKGQGQKAKMRCIPEKGHPVVFWYQQNKNNEFKFLINFQNQEVLQQIDMTEKRFSAECPSNSPCSLEIQSSEAGDSALYLCASSLSTNSDYTFGSGTRLLVI.

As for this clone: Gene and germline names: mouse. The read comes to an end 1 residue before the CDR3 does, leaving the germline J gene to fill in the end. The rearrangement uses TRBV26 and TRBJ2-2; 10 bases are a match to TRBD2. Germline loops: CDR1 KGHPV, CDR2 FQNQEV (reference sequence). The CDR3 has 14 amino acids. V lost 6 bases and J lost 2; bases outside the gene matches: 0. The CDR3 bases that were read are TGTGCCAGCAGGGGACTGGGGAACACCGGGCAGCTCTAC. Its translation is CASRGLGNTGQLY. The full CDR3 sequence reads CASRGLGNTGQLYF. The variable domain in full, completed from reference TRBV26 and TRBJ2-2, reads NSKVIQTPRYLVKGQGQKAKMRCIPEKGHPVVFWYQQNKNNEFKFLINFQNQEVLQQIDMTEKRFSAECPSNSPCSLEIQSSEAGDSALYLCASRGLGNTGQLYFGEGSKLTVL.

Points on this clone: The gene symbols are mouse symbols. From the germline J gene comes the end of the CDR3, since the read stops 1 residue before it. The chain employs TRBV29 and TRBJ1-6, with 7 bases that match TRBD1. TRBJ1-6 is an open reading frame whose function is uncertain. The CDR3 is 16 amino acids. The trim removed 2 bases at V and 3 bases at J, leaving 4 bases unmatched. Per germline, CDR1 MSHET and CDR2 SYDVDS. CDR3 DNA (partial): TGTGCTAGCAGTTTACACAGGGGACTCTATAATTCGCCCCTCTAC. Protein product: CASSLHRGLYNSPLY. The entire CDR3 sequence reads CASSLHRGLYNSPLYF.

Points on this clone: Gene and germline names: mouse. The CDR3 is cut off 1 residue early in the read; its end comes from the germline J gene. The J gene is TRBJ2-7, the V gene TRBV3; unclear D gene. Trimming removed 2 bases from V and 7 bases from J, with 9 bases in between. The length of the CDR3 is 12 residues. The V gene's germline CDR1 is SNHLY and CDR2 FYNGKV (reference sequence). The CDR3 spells CASSLRGGEQYF. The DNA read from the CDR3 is TGTGCCAGCAGCTTACGGGGAGGCGAACAGTAC.

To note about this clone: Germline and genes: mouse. This CDR3 reads CASSPTGTGDTLYF. CDR3 DNA (partial): TGTGCCAGCAGTCCCACCGGGACAGGGGACACCTTGTAC. This chain joins TRBV26 and TRBJ2-4; 10 bases line up with TRBD1. The read gets to within 1 residue of the CDR3 end, and the germline J gene fills in the rest. Germline assignment: CDR1 KGHPV and CDR2 FQNQEV (reference sequence). The CDR3 contains 14 residues. The J segment lost 7 bases and the V segment lost 4 bases, leaving 5 bases of the junction unmatched.

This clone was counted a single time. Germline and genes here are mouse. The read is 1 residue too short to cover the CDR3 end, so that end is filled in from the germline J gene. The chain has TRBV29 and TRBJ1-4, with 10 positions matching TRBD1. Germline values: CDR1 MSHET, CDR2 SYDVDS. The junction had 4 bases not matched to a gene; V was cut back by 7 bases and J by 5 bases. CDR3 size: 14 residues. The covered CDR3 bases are TGTGCTAGCACCCGGGACAGGGGTAACGAAAGATTATTT. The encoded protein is CASTRDRGNERLF. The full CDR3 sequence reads CASTRDRGNERLFF.

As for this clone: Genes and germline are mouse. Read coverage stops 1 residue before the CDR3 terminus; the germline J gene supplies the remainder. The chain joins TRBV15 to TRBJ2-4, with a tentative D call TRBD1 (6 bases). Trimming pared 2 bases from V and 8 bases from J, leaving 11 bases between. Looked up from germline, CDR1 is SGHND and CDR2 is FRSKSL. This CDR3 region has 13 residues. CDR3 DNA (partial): TGTGCCAGCAGTTTATCAGGGGTAGCCACCTTGTAC. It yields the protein CASSLSGVATLY. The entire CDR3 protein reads CASSLSGVATLYF.

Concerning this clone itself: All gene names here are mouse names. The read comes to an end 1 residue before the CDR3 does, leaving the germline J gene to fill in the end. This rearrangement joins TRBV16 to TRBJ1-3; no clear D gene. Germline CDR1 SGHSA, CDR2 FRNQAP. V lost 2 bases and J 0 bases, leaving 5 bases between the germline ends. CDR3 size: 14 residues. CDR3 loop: CASSLQNSGNTLYF. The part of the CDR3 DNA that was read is TGTGCAAGCAGCTTACAAAATTCTGGAAATACGCTCTAT.

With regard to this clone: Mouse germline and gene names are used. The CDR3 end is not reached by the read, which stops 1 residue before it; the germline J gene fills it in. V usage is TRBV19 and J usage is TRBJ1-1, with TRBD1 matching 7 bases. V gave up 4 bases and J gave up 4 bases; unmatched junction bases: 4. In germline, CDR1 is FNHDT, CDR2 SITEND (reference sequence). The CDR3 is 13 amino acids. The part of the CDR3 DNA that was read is TGTGCCAGCAGTGACAGGGTGGCCACAGAAGTCTTC. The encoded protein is CASSDRVATEVF. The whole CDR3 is CASSDRVATEVFF.

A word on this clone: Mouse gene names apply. CDR3 bases read: TGTGCCAGCAGTCGACACCCCGAAACGCTGTAT. It specifies CASSRHPETLY. The whole CDR3 region reads CASSRHPETLYF. J is TRBJ2-3 and V is TRBV26; the D is unclear. Read coverage stops 1 residue before the CDR3 terminus; the germline J gene supplies the remainder. The CDR3 runs to 12 residues. Per the germline V gene, CDR1 is KGHPV and CDR2 is FQNQEV (reference sequence). Trimming cost V 4 bases and J 6 bases, with 8 bases left between them.

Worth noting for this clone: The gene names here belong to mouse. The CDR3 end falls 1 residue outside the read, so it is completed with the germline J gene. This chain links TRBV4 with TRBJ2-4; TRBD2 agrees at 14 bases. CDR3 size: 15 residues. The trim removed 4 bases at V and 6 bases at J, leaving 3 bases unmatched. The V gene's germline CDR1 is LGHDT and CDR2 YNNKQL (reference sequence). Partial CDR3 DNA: TGTGCCAGCAGCTTGGGACTGGGGGGGCGGAACACCTTGTAC. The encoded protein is CASSLGLGGRNTLY. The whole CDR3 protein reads CASSLGLGGRNTLYF.

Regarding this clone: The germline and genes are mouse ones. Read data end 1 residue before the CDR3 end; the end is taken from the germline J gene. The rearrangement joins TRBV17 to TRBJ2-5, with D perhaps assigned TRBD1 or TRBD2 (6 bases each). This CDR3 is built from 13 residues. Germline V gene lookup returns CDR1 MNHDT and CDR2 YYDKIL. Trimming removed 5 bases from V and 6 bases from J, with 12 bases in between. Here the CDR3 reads CASSVGGVDTQYF. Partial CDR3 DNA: TGTGCTAGCAGTGTCGGGGGCGTGGACACCCAGTAC.

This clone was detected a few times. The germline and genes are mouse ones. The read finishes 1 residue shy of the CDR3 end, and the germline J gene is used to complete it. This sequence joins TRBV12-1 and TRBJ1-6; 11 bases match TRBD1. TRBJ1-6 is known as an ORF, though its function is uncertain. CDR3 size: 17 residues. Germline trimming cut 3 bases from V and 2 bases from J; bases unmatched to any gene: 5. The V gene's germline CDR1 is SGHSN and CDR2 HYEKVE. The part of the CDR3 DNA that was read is TGTGCCAGCTCTAACGGACAGGGGGCGACCTATAATTCGCCCCTCTAC. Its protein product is CASSNGQGATYNSPLY. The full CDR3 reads CASSNGQGATYNSPLYF.